Below, 27 T cell receptor beta chains from the same sample are listed, as sequenced in a study of cytomegalovirus exposure and HLA in healthy donors. Primers included in the PCR were 60 Vbeta and 13 Jbeta primers. Some clones are missing from TCRdb's copy, which holds only in-frame ones; the method was immunoSEQ multiplex PCR. In all, the sample yields about 140,000 clones. The sequenced sample consisted of PBMCs. These TCRs come from a man aged 40-50 years in good health and CMV-seronegative.

Concerning this clone itself: At the DNA level, this CDR3 is encoded by other sequences in the same sample as well. The CDR3 protein is CASSEERQGEISPLHF. In DNA, the CDR3 is TGCGCCAGCAGTGAGGAAAGACAGGGGGAGATTTCGCCCCTCCACTTT. This chain uses TRBV10-1 with TRBJ1-6; 9 bases are a match to TRBD1. CDR3 length: 16 amino acids. With V trimmed by 2 bases and J by 13 bases, 12 bases remained unmatched. The germline V gene encodes CDR1 WNHNN and CDR2 SYGVQD (reference sequence).

Here the CDR3 DNA reads TGTGCCAGCGTGAGGGGCAGGGGGTCCGACGAGCAGTACTTC. Its protein product is CASVRGRGSDEQYF. The chain has TRBV27 and TRBJ2-7, with TRBD1 identical over 7 bases. V gave up 8 bases and J gave up 5 bases; unmatched junction bases: 12. The germline V gene has CDR1 MNHEY and CDR2 SMNVEV (reference sequence). This CDR3 is 14 amino acids long.

This chain connects TRBV9 to TRBJ2-4; D may be TRBD2 (6 bases). V dropped 0 bases and J dropped 5 bases, with 6 bases sitting between them. The germline V gene encodes CDR1 SGDLS and CDR2 YYNGEE. The CDR3 has 13 residues. This CDR3 is CASSVGRENIQYF. The DNA of the CDR3 is TGTGCCAGCAGCGTAGGGAGGGAAAACATTCAGTACTTC.

The chain recombines TRBV11-2 with TRBJ2-4, with 14 bases lining up with TRBD2. The V and J ends lost 5 bases and 7 bases, in that order; junction bases with no gene match: 4. Germline loops: CDR1 SGHAT, CDR2 FQNNGV. The CDR3 is 15 amino acids. CDR3 residues: CASSRTSGGHNIQYF. CDR3 bases: TGTGCCAGCAGCCGGACTAGCGGGGGGCACAACATTCAGTACTTC.

V gene TRBV7-3 combines with J gene TRBJ2-3; 7 bases match TRBD1. CDR3 size: 15 residues. CDR1 and CDR2 (germline): SGHTA, FQGTGA. Trimming removed 5 bases from V and 1 base from J; junction bases left unmatched: 6. CDR3 in DNA: TGTGCCAGCAGCGTGACAGGGTCTGGCACAGATACGCAGTATTTT. Translated: CASSVTGSGTDTQYF.

V gene TRBV25-1 combines with J gene TRBJ2-3, with a weak D call TRBD2 (6 bases). The germline V gene encodes CDR1 MGHDK and CDR2 SYGVNS. CDR3 length: 14 residues. The V gene lost 3 bases and the J gene lost 3 bases, with 10 bases spanning the gap. The CDR3 region has the DNA TGTGCCAGCAGTGATTCGGGGGAAACAGATACGCAGTATTTT. This gives the protein CASSDSGETDTQYF.

The chain carries TRBV5-1 and TRBJ2-5, with TRBD1 as a possible D gene (5 bases). The length of the CDR3 is 13 residues. Germline values: CDR1 SGHRS, CDR2 YFSETQ. Trimming shortened V by 4 bases and J by 5 bases, and 12 bases separated the two germline ends. The CDR3 region is CASSPLPGETQYF. CDR3 coding DNA: TGCGCCAGCAGCCCACTCCCAGGGGAGACCCAGTACTTC.

The chain recombines TRBV5-6 with TRBJ2-5; 7 bases fit TRBD2. CDR1 and CDR2 from the germline V gene are SGHDT and YYEEEE. This CDR3 region has 13 residues. The trim removed 5 bases at V and 4 bases at J, leaving 5 bases unmatched. The CDR3 sequence: CASSSRLAETQYF. The DNA of the CDR3 is TGTGCCAGCAGTTCAAGACTAGCAGAGACCCAGTACTTC. The full variable domain, completed using reference TRBV5-6 and TRBJ2-5, is DAGVTQSPTHLIKTRGQQVTLRCSPKSGHDTVSWYQQALGQGPQFIFQYYEEEERQRGNFPDRFSGHQFPNYSSELNVNALLLGDSALYLCASSSRLAETQYFGPGTRLLVL.

The rearrangement joins TRBV7-2 to TRBJ1-5; tentatively, D is TRBD1 (5 bases). CDR3 length: 15 amino acids. Trimming shortened V by 6 bases and J by 1 base, and 13 bases separated the two germline ends. Germline V lookup: CDR1 SGHTA, CDR2 FQGNSA. DNA for the CDR3: TGTGCCAGCAGTCTTCAGGGAGGAAGCAATCAGCCCCAGCATTTT. Its translation is CASSLQGGSNQPQHF. Full variable domain (outside the CDR3, taken from reference TRBV7-2 and TRBJ1-5): GAGVSQSPSNKVTEKGKDVELRCDPISGHTALYWYRQSLGQGLEFLIYFQGNSAPDKSGLPSDRFSAERTGGSVSTLTIQRTQQEDSAVYLCASSLQGGSNQPQHFGDGTRLSIL.

V and J are TRBV15 and TRBJ2-3; 8 bases are a match to TRBD2. V lost 0 bases, J lost 5 bases, and 16 bases stayed unmatched. The germline CDR1 and CDR2 sequences are LNHNV and YYDKDF (reference sequence). The CDR3 is 19 residues long. CDR3 DNA: TGTGCCACCAGCAGAGATCCCCCCGGCGGGAAAGCGGGAGTAGATACGCAGTATTTT. Protein: CATSRDPPGGKAGVDTQYF.

Here the CDR3 reads CASSYGQGELFF. CDR3 bases: TGTGCCAGCAGTTACGGACAGGGGGAGCTGTTTTTT. The J gene is TRBJ2-2, the V gene TRBV6-5, with D perhaps matching TRBD1 (6 bases). The CDR3 consists of 12 residues. Trimming shortened V by 2 bases and J by 8 bases, and 6 bases separated the two germline ends. The germline gives CDR1 MNHEY, CDR2 SVGAGI.

CDR3 sequence reads: CASSLGWGTSGIYEQYF. The CDR3 DNA is TGTGCCAGCAGCTTGGGGTGGGGTACTAGTGGGATATACGAGCAGTACTTC. This chain joins TRBV5-6 and TRBJ2-7; TRBD2 is a possible D gene (5 bases). CDR1 is SGHDT and CDR2 is YYEEEE in the germline V gene. V was shortened by 0 bases and J by 4 bases, with 20 bases between the two germline ends. The CDR3 length is 17 residues.

The V call is TRBV2, the J call TRBJ2-5; TRBD2 aligns across 14 bases. V lost 6 bases, J lost 3 bases, and 3 bases stayed unmatched. The CDR3 covers 15 residues. The germline gives CDR1 SNHLY, CDR2 FYNNEI. The CDR3 protein is CASRKTSGGEETQYF. CDR3 coding DNA: TGTGCCAGCAGGAAGACTAGCGGGGGGGAAGAGACCCAGTACTTC.

The chain recombines TRBV5-6 with TRBJ1-4; a possible D gene is TRBD1 (5 bases). Trimming pared 5 bases from V and 7 bases from J, leaving 9 bases between. The CDR3 has 12 residues. The germline CDR1 and CDR2 sequences are SGHDT and YYEEEE. For the CDR3, the DNA is TGTGCCAGCAGGGGGGGGAGTGAAAAACTGTTTTTT. As protein: CASRGGSEKLFF.

V is TRBV18 and J is TRBJ1-2, with 7 bases lining up with TRBD1. The CDR3 spans 14 residues. The trim removed 0 bases at V and 6 bases at J, leaving 4 bases unmatched. The germline CDR1 and CDR2 sequences are KGHSH and LQKENI. CDR3 sequence: CASSPPGQPDGYTF. In nucleotides, the CDR3 is TGTGCCAGCTCACCACCGGGACAGCCCGATGGCTACACCTTC.

This chain joins TRBV11-1 and TRBJ1-1; D possibly corresponds to TRBD1 (5 bases). This CDR3 is built from 15 residues. Germline V lookup: CDR1 SGHAT, CDR2 FQDESV (reference sequence). Trimming took 5 bases from V and 0 from J, leaving 13 bases between them. CDR3 sequence reads: CASSPGRTLNTEAFF. The CDR3 nucleotides read TGTGCCAGCAGCCCAGGGCGGACCCTGAACACTGAAGCTTTCTTT.

The V call is TRBV4-1, the J call TRBJ2-3; 8 positions match TRBD2. Germline V gene data show CDR1 as MGHRA and CDR2 as YSYEKL. The junction had 4 bases not matched to a gene; V was cut back by 1 base and J by 7 bases. This CDR3 contains 14 residues. The CDR3 DNA is TGCGCCAGCAGCCAAGGTCCTAGCGGGTATACGCAGTATTTT. The encoded protein is CASSQGPSGYTQYF.

V usage is TRBV9 and J usage is TRBJ2-5; 9 bases fit TRBD2. Trimming took 0 bases from V and 4 from J; bases not matched to a gene: 7. This CDR3 spans 16 amino acids. Germline CDR1 is SGDLS and CDR2 is YYNGEE. The CDR3 reads CASSVVGGGARETQYF. CDR3 DNA sequence: TGTGCCAGCAGCGTAGTCGGCGGGGGGGCCCGAGAGACCCAGTACTTC.

The chain combines TRBV19 with TRBJ2-7; 13 bases match TRBD2. V trimming: 2 bases; J trimming: 0 bases; junction bases outside the gene matches: 4. Germline V lookup: CDR1 LNHDA, CDR2 SQIVND (reference sequence). The CDR3 runs 17 residues. The CDR3 nucleotides read TGTGCCAGTAGTATATCAGGGACTAGCGGGAACTCCTACGAGCAGTACTTC. Amino acids: CASSISGTSGNSYEQYF.

V is TRBV19 and J is TRBJ2-3; a weak D match, TRBD1 (6 bases). Trimming removed 7 bases at V and 2 bases at J, with 13 bases between. The V gene's germline CDR1 is LNHDA and CDR2 SQIVND (reference sequence). CDR3 length: 14 amino acids. CDR3 protein: CASTSMGATDTQYF. The CDR3 DNA sequence: TGTGCCAGTACCTCAATGGGGGCCACAGATACGCAGTATTTT. The whole variable domain, filled in from reference TRBV19 and TRBJ2-3, reads DGGITQSPKYLFRKEGQNVTLSCEQNLNHDAMYWYRQDPGQGLRLIYYSQIVNDFQKGDIAEGYSVSREKKESFPLTVTSAQKNPTAFYLCASTSMGATDTQYFGPGTRLTVL.

The chain has TRBV7-9 and TRBJ1-2; no reliable D call. V shed 0 bases and J shed 8 bases, with 10 bases lying between them. This CDR3 has 13 amino acids. Germline CDR1 SEHNR, CDR2 FQNEAQ (reference sequence). The CDR3 sequence: CASSLAGRSGYTF. DNA of the CDR3: TGTGCCAGCAGCTTAGCGGGCAGGTCCGGCTACACCTTC.

The chain recombines TRBV5-1 with TRBJ2-2; 7 nucleotides line up with TRBD1. The CDR3 sequence is 14 residues long. V lost 6 bases, J lost 3 bases, and 5 bases stayed unmatched. Looked up from germline, CDR1 is SGHRS and CDR2 is YFSETQ. The CDR3 spells CASTDREHTGELFF. In DNA, the CDR3 is TGCGCCAGCACAGACAGGGAACACACCGGGGAGCTGTTTTTT.

The V call is TRBV7-2, the J call TRBJ1-4, with 8 bases matching TRBD1. Germline assignment: CDR1 SGHTA and CDR2 FQGNSA. Germline trimming cut 4 bases from V and 2 bases from J; bases unmatched to any gene: 3. CDR3 length equals 15 residues. The CDR3 region is CASSSQGGTNEKLFF. The CDR3 DNA reads as TGTGCCAGCAGCTCACAGGGGGGCACTAATGAAAAACTGTTTTTT.

The V and J genes are TRBV7-2 and TRBJ2-7; D is perhaps TRBD1 (6 bases). CDR1 and CDR2 from the germline V gene are SGHTA and FQGNSA. The CDR3 is 14 amino acids. Trimming removed 5 bases at V and 2 bases at J, with 13 bases between. CDR3 region: CASSPPGQTYEQYF. The CDR3 bases are TGTGCCAGCAGCCCCCCGGGACAAACCTACGAGCAGTACTTC. The full variable domain, completed using reference TRBV7-2 and TRBJ2-7, is GAGVSQSPSNKVTEKGKDVELRCDPISGHTALYWYRQSLGQGLEFLIYFQGNSAPDKSGLPSDRFSAERTGGSVSTLTIQRTQQEDSAVYLCASSPPGQTYEQYFGPGTRLTVT.

V usage is TRBV7-3 and J usage is TRBJ1-1; D call uncertain. Germline CDR1 SGHTA, CDR2 FQGTGA. Trimming removed 0 bases at V and 8 bases at J, with 19 bases between. The CDR3 is 16 residues long. The CDR3 DNA sequence: TGTGCCAGCAGCTTAACCCCCCAGGTTGTGGCCGGAGAAGCTTTCTTT. Its translation is CASSLTPQVVAGEAFF.

The CDR3 bases are TGTGCCAGCAGCTTTGGGACTTCAACCCTTAGCACAGATACGCAGTATTTT. As protein: CASSFGTSTLSTDTQYF. This chain uses TRBV9 with TRBJ2-3; possible D gene TRBD2, 6 bases. CDR3 length equals 17 residues. From germline, CDR1 is SGDLS and CDR2 YYNGEE. V was shortened by 4 bases and J by 0 bases, with 18 bases between the two germline ends. The whole variable domain, filled in from reference TRBV9 and TRBJ2-3, reads DSGVTQTPKHLITATGQRVTLRCSPRSGDLSVYWYQQSLDQGLQFLIQYYNGEERAKGNILERFSAQQFPDLHSELNLSSLELGDSALYFCASSFGTSTLSTDTQYFGPGTRLTVL.

This chain joins TRBV4-2 and TRBJ2-5, with D maybe TRBD2 (6 bases). The CDR3 consists of 16 residues. The germline CDR1 and CDR2 sequences are LGHNA and YNFKEQ. With 4 bases removed from V and 2 bases from J, the gap between germline ends came to 17 bases. CDR3 protein: CASSPVEGTRQETQYF. The CDR3 region has the DNA TGTGCCAGCAGCCCCGTGGAGGGGACGAGACAAGAGACCCAGTACTTC.